This is a list of T cell receptor beta chains from one sample in a study of Tregs in tolerant kidney transplant recipients. Assay used: immunoSEQ multiplex PCR; TCRdb lists only in-frame clones, some missing. The sample comprises around 120,000 clones, about 90% of which are singletons, and roughly 0.63% rests with the top ten. Specimen: CD4+ T cells from blood. Source of these receptors: a human donor in good health. Both conserved end residues are part of each CDR3. The D gene is left open where the match is weak. Clone sizes are given selectively: once, few, many, or a class where the clone is expanded.

clone_size j_call v_call d_call cdr3_nt cdr3_aa
once TRBJ2-5 TRBV14 NA TGTGCCAGCAGCCCACCTGGCCTCCAAGAGACCCAGTACTTC CASSPPGLQETQYF
NA TRBJ1-1 TRBV30 NA TGTGCCTGGAATTCACACGGAACGAACACTGAAGCTTTCTTT CAWNSHGTNTEAFF
NA TRBJ1-1 TRBV19 NA TGTGCCAGTAGTTCCTACCCAAGCGAGATGAACACTGAAGCTTTCTTT CASSSYPSEMNTEAFF
once TRBJ2-7 TRBV7-9 TRBD1 TGTGCCAGCAGCTTAACTGGACAGGGCCCCTACGAGCAGTACTTC CASSLTGQGPYEQYF
NA TRBJ2-7 TRBV2 NA TGTGCCAGCACCGCAGGGACTTACTACGAGCAGTACTTC CASTAGTYYEQYF
NA TRBJ2-2 TRBV5-4 TRBD2 TGTGCCAGCAGCCCCGGGATAGCGGGGGTCACCGGGGAGCTGTTTTTT CASSPGIAGVTGELFF
NA TRBJ2-5 TRBV29-1 TRBD2 TGCAGCGTCGGGACTAGCGGTTCCGGGACCCAGTACTTC CSVGTSGSGTQYF
NA TRBJ1-1 TRBV5-4 NA TGTGCCAGCAGCCCCTGGGAGGGGACTGAAGCTTTCTTT CASSPWEGTEAFF
NA TRBJ1-3 TRBV11-2 NA TGTGCCAGCAGCACGTACAGGGAAGGTGGAAACACCATATATTTT CASSTYREGGNTIYF
NA TRBJ2-7 TRBV11-2 NA TGTGCCAGCAGCCCTTGGGGAGTTGACTACGAGCAGTACTTC CASSPWGVDYEQYF
NA TRBJ2-7 TRBV23-1 TRBD1 TGCGCCAGCAGTCAGACCGGGACAGGGGCCTCCTACGAGCAGTACTTC CASSQTGTGASYEQYF
NA TRBJ1-5 TRBV6-6 TRBD1 TGTGCCAGCAAGAGGGACAGTAGCAATCAGCCCCAGCATTTT CASKRDSSNQPQHF
NA TRBJ2-5 TRBV6-1 NA TGTGCCAGCAGTCTTGAGGGGGGGGAAGAGACCCAGTACTTC CASSLEGGEETQYF
NA TRBJ2-5 TRBV20-1 NA TGCAGAGTCGGAGTTTCTGAGACCCAGTACTTC CRVGVSETQYF
NA TRBJ2-3 TRBV18 NA TGTGCCAGCTCACCAGTTGGGGCAGATACGCAGTATTTT CASSPVGADTQYF
NA TRBJ2-6 TRBV18 NA TGTGCCAGCTCACCAGACCGACCCTCAGGGGCCAACGTCCTGACTTTC CASSPDRPSGANVLTF
NA TRBJ2-3 TRBV6-1 TRBD2 TGTGCCAGCAGGAACCAGCGGGAGGGCACAGATACGCAGTATTTT CASRNQREGTDTQYF
NA TRBJ2-1 TRBV6-4 NA TGTGCCAGCAGTTTGGGACTCGGCTCCTACAATGAGCAGTTCTTC CASSLGLGSYNEQFF
once TRBJ2-1 TRBV7-9 TRBD2 TGTGCCAGCAGCTCACCGGGACTAGCGGAAATCAATGAGCAGTTCTTC CASSSPGLAEINEQFF
NA TRBJ2-4 TRBV7-9 NA TGTGCCAGCAGCTTAATGGGCCCGAACATTCAGTACTTC CASSLMGPNIQYF
NA TRBJ2-5 TRBV9 NA TGTGCCAGCAGCCGGTCAAGGGGGGAGGGAGAGACCCAGTACTTC CASSRSRGEGETQYF
NA TRBJ1-1 TRBV5-4 NA TGTGCCAGCAGCCACCCCCCCGGGTGGGGTACTGAAGCTTTCTTT CASSHPPGWGTEAFF
once TRBJ2-3 TRBV5-1 NA TGCGCCAGCAGCTACGCGGGGTGGGTCACAGATACGCAGTATTTT CASSYAGWVTDTQYF
NA TRBJ1-1 TRBV6-5 NA TGTGCCAGCATAATGAACACTGAAGCTTTCTTT CASIMNTEAFF
NA TRBJ2-1 TRBV9 TRBD2 TGTGCCAGCAGCGTAGAGGGCACTAGCGGGAGTAGAAATGAGCAGTTCTTC CASSVEGTSGSRNEQFF
NA TRBJ1-6 TRBV10-1 NA TGCGCCAGCAGTGACTCTCTGGGAAATTCACCCCTCCACTTT CASSDSLGNSPLHF
few TRBJ1-5 TRBV2 NA TGTGCCAGCAGTCTGGGGGTTCAATCGCCCCAGCATTTT CASSLGVQSPQHF
few TRBJ2-7 TRBV4-1 NA TGCGCCAGCAGCAGCCTGAGGGGCTACGAGCAGTACTTC CASSSLRGYEQYF
NA TRBJ1-2 TRBV11-2 NA TGTGCCAGCAGCGAGGACAGTACTAACTATGGCTACACCTTC CASSEDSTNYGYTF
NA TRBJ2-7 TRBV7-6 NA TGTGCCAGCGAGATGGGGCATTCAATTGGGGAGCAGTACTTC CASEMGHSIGEQYF
NA TRBJ2-7 TRBV7-2 NA TGTGCCAGCAGCCCCAGGGCGGTTTCCTACGAGCAGTACTTC CASSPRAVSYEQYF
NA TRBJ2-2 TRBV7-2 NA TGTGCCAGCAGCTTAGTCGTGGGATTAAACACCGGGGAGCTGTTTTTT CASSLVVGLNTGELFF
NA TRBJ2-1 TRBV6-5 NA TGTGCCAGCAGTTACTCATCGCAGGGACCGCAGTTCTTC CASSYSSQGPQFF
NA TRBJ2-3 TRBV18 NA TGTGCCAGCTCACGTACTAGCCTGGATACGCAGTATTTT CASSRTSLDTQYF
NA TRBJ1-5 TRBV5-6 NA TGTGCCAGCAGCTTAACAGCCAATCAGCCCCAGCATTTT CASSLTANQPQHF
NA TRBJ2-5 TRBV2 TRBD1 TGTGCCAGCAGTGAAGCAAACAGGGGATTAGAGACCCAGTACTTC CASSEANRGLETQYF